The 30 T cell receptor beta chains below all came from one sample that was sequenced in a study of blood T cell repertoires in COVID-19. The table came from immunoSEQ multiplex PCR; TCRdb's copy has only in-frame clones and leaves some out. This sample carries hundreds of thousands of clones, 91% of them seen once, and the ten largest clones take 2.5% to 4%. The specimen sequenced was peripheral blood. Every receptor here comes from a woman under 30 who had recovered from COVID-19.

V and J are TRBV16 and TRBJ1-2; possibly TRBD1 for D (5 bases). The CDR3 sequence is 15 residues long. Per the germline V gene, CDR1 is KGHSY and CDR2 is FQNENV. V shed 1 base and J shed 3 bases, with 12 bases lying between them. This CDR3 reads CASSQWGDTDYGYTF. The CDR3 DNA is TGTGCCAGCAGCCAATGGGGGGATACGGACTATGGCTACACCTTC.

This clone was seen only once. This chain joins TRBV9 and TRBJ2-3, with D tentatively TRBD2 (5 bases). The CDR3 extends over 15 amino acids. Trimming left V 4 bases short and J 4 bases short, with 16 bases between. From germline, CDR1 is SGDLS and CDR2 YYNGEE. In nucleotides, the CDR3 is TGTGCCAGCAGCCCCCCCCGGGGTGCGGCAGATACGCAGTATTTT. This gives the protein CASSPPRGAADTQYF. Supplemented by reference TRBV9 and TRBJ2-3, the full variable domain reads DSGVTQTPKHLITATGQRVTLRCSPRSGDLSVYWYQQSLDQGLQFLIQYYNGEERAKGNILERFSAQQFPDLHSELNLSSLELGDSALYFCASSPPRGAADTQYFGPGTRLTVL.

The CDR3 DNA reads as TGTGCCAGTAGTGCCGCCACCGGGACTGAGGCAGATACGCAGTATTTT. Protein product: CASSAATGTEADTQYF. The V gene is TRBV19, the J gene TRBJ2-3, with D possibly TRBD2 on 6 matching bases. The CDR3 length is 16 residues. Trimming pared 5 bases from V and 4 bases from J, leaving 19 bases between. From germline, CDR1 is LNHDA and CDR2 SQIVND (reference sequence).

This chain connects TRBV2 to TRBJ2-5; 9 positions agree with TRBD1. The germline V gene has CDR1 SNHLY and CDR2 FYNNEI. CDR3 length: 15 amino acids. Unmatched junction bases numbered 9, after V lost 5 bases and J lost 5 bases. The DNA for the CDR3 is TGTGCCAGCAGTAGAGCCGGGACAGGGATCGAGACCCAGTACTTC. Protein product: CASSRAGTGIETQYF.

The chain has TRBV30 and TRBJ2-1, with 7 bases matching TRBD2. Germline loops: CDR1 GTSNPN, CDR2 SVGIG (reference sequence). The CDR3 loop spans 9 amino acids. With 6 bases clipped from V and 15 bases from J, the junction kept 5 bases outside the gene matches. For the CDR3, the DNA is TGTGCCTGCGGGACTACGCCGTTCTTC. The encoded protein is CACGTTPFF.

The chain couples TRBV25-1 to TRBJ1-4; TRBD1 agrees at 11 bases. The germline gives CDR1 MGHDK, CDR2 SYGVNS. The CDR3 totals 15 residues. The trim removed 6 bases at V and 8 bases at J, leaving 8 bases unmatched. The CDR3 reads CASSGQGAKKEKLFF. Written as DNA, the CDR3 is TGTGCCAGCAGCGGACAGGGGGCTAAAAAGGAAAAACTGTTTTTT.

The V call is TRBV30, the J call TRBJ2-3; a possible D gene is TRBD2 (6 bases). Per germline, CDR1 GTSNPN and CDR2 SVGIG (reference sequence). This CDR3 is 14 amino acids long. V gave up 2 bases and J gave up 2 bases, with 11 bases separating them. The CDR3 spells CAWSLGTFTDTQYF. The CDR3 DNA reads as TGTGCCTGGAGTCTAGGGACTTTCACAGATACGCAGTATTTT.

V is TRBV11-2 and J is TRBJ2-4; 9 bases fit TRBD1. The CDR3 contains 15 residues. CDR1 and CDR2 (germline): SGHAT, FQNNGV. J was trimmed by 5 bases and V by 5 bases; bases with no gene match: 7. This CDR3 reads CASSPGTGTENIQYF. The CDR3 DNA is TGTGCCAGCAGCCCCGGGACAGGGACGGAAAACATTCAGTACTTC.

This chain links TRBV5-1 with TRBJ2-1; D ambiguous. CDR1 is SGHRS, CDR2 YFSETQ, per germline. V was shortened by 0 bases and J by 10 bases, with 8 bases between the two germline ends. CDR3 length equals 12 residues. The CDR3 bases are TGCGCCAGCAGCTTGGGTGTTGGCGAGCAGTTCTTC. This sequence encodes CASSLGVGEQFF. The full variable domain, its missing parts supplied by reference TRBV5-1 and TRBJ2-1, is KAGVTQTPRYLIKTRGQQVTLSCSPISGHRSVSWYQQTPGQGLQFLFEYFSETQRNKGNFPGRFSGRQFSNSRSEMNVSTLELGDSALYLCASSLGVGEQFFGPGTRLTVL.

The chain has TRBV19 and TRBJ1-2, with unresolved D. The CDR3 totals 14 residues. CDR1 LNHDA and CDR2 SQIVND come from the germline V gene (reference sequence). V was shortened by 8 bases and J by 5 bases, with 18 bases between the two germline ends. This CDR3 reads CASSTKGVGYGYTF. The CDR3 nucleotides read TGTGCCAGTTCAACCAAGGGAGTGGGGTATGGCTACACCTTC.

This chain uses TRBV11-3 with TRBJ2-1; 15 positions match TRBD2. This CDR3 contains 16 residues. Germline CDR1 and CDR2: SGHNT and YENEEA. Germline trimming cut 2 bases from V and 5 bases from J; bases unmatched to any gene: 1. For the CDR3, the DNA is TGTGCCAGCAGCTTATGGACTAGCGGGAGGGACAATGAGCAGTTCTTC. Amino acid sequence: CASSLWTSGRDNEQFF.

The chain recombines TRBV7-9 with TRBJ2-3; 11 bases match TRBD1. CDR1 and CDR2 from the germline V gene are SEHNR and FQNEAQ (reference sequence). This CDR3 has 15 amino acids. V dropped 7 bases and J dropped 2; count of bases not matched to a gene: 5. In nucleotides, the CDR3 is TGTGCCAGCACGCCGGGACAGGGGGTCACAGATACGCAGTATTTT. Amino acids: CASTPGQGVTDTQYF. Using reference TRBV7-9 and TRBJ2-3 for the parts outside the CDR3, the full variable domain is DTGVSQNPRHKITKRGQNVTFRCDPISEHNRLYWYRQTLGQGPEFLTYFQNEAQLEKSRLLSDRFSAERPKGSFSTLEIQRTEQGDSAMYLCASTPGQGVTDTQYFGPGTRLTVL.

The chain couples TRBV5-1 to TRBJ2-1, with 13 bases fitting TRBD2. Germline lookup yields CDR1 SGHRS and CDR2 YFSETQ. Trimming removed 5 bases from V and 4 bases from J; junction bases left unmatched: 9. The CDR3 has 17 amino acids. The CDR3 here is CASSTGTSGTLYNEQFF. Here the CDR3 DNA reads TGCGCCAGCAGTACCGGGACTAGCGGGACCCTTTACAATGAGCAGTTCTTC.

The genes are TRBV7-6 and TRBJ2-1; 8 nucleotides line up with TRBD2. Losses at the gene ends were 6 bases for V and 1 base for J; bases not matched to a gene: 11. The CDR3 has 17 amino acids. CDR1 and CDR2 (germline): SGHVS, FNYEAQ. The CDR3 here is CASSNGQRESSYNEQFF. The CDR3 DNA reads as TGTGCCAGCAGTAATGGTCAGCGGGAGAGTTCCTACAATGAGCAGTTCTTC.

The gene calls are TRBV5-1 and TRBJ1-1, with 7 positions matching TRBD1. Per germline, CDR1 SGHRS and CDR2 YFSETQ. The CDR3 is 15 amino acids. V lost 7 bases, J lost 0 bases, and 9 bases stayed unmatched. The CDR3 here is CASHKGDSLNTEAFF. In DNA, the CDR3 is TGCGCCAGCCATAAGGGGGACAGCTTGAACACTGAAGCTTTCTTT.

The chain recombines TRBV5-5 with TRBJ1-3; 8 nucleotides align to TRBD1. This CDR3 is built from 16 residues. V lost 1 base, J lost 8 bases, and 11 bases stayed unmatched. CDR1 SGHKS and CDR2 YYEKEE come from the germline V gene (reference sequence). The CDR3 coding sequence is TGTGCCAGCAGCTTGAATTTCGGGAACAGGGGGGACACCATATATTTT. Translation: CASSLNFGNRGDTIYF.

The rearrangement joins TRBV29-1 to TRBJ1-2, with a tentative D call TRBD1 (5 bases). CDR3 length: 13 amino acids. Trimming pared 4 bases from V and 3 bases from J, leaving 12 bases between. Germline CDR1 SQVTM, CDR2 ANQGSEA. The chain's CDR3 is CSVGNRGDYGYTF. As DNA, the CDR3 is TGCAGCGTTGGTAACCGGGGGGACTATGGCTACACCTTC.

This chain connects TRBV28 to TRBJ2-7, with TRBD2 identical over 7 bases. J was trimmed by 2 bases and V by 8 bases; bases with no gene match: 6. In germline, CDR1 is MDHEN, CDR2 SYDVKM. The CDR3 contains 13 residues. The CDR3 spells CASRTSHTYEQYV. The DNA of the CDR3 is TGTGCCAGCCGGACTAGTCATACCTACGAGCAGTACGTC.

The CDR3 DNA follows: TGTGCCAGCAGTGAAGCGCCAGGGGTGAGCAATCAGCCCCAGCATTTT. Protein sequence: CASSEAPGVSNQPQHF. V and J are TRBV6-1 and TRBJ1-5, with D possibly TRBD1 on 6 matching bases. This CDR3 comprises 16 residues. V lost 0 bases, J lost 1 base, and 10 bases lay in between. The germline CDR1 and CDR2 sequences are MNHNS and SASEGT.

CDR3 nucleotide sequence: TGTGCCAGCTCACCTCGGCGGGGGCATGGCTACACCTTC. Translation: CASSPRRGHGYTF. V gene TRBV18 combines with J gene TRBJ1-2; weak D call: TRBD1 (6 bases). This CDR3 spans 13 amino acids. In germline, CDR1 is KGHSH, CDR2 LQKENI. Deletions cut 3 bases from V and 6 bases from J, with 11 bases between.

This clone was picked up a small number of times. Additional DNA sequences in this sample encode the identical CDR3. The chain is built from TRBV7-2 and TRBJ2-5, with 11 bases lining up with TRBD2. CDR3 size: 14 residues. J lost 4 bases, V lost 5 bases, and 3 bases had no gene match. Germline V gene sequence: CDR1 SGHTA, CDR2 FQGNSA. CDR3 coding DNA: TGTGCCAGCAGCCCCGGACTAGCGGGAGAGACCCAGTACTTC. Its protein product is CASSPGLAGETQYF.

The genes are TRBV7-2 and TRBJ2-5; D possibly corresponds to TRBD2 (6 bases). The V gene lost 1 base and the J gene lost 5 bases, with 14 bases spanning the gap. The CDR3 extends over 15 amino acids. Germline V gene sequence: CDR1 SGHTA, CDR2 FQGNSA. The CDR3 nucleotides read TGTGCCAGCAGCTTAGGCGGGGCCCTAGGGGAGACCCAGTACTTC. This sequence encodes CASSLGGALGETQYF.

In regard to this clone: Other DNA sequences in the sample encode the same CDR3. The chain recombines TRBV6-5 with TRBJ2-1; the match to TRBD1 covers 10 bases. With 6 bases clipped from V and 7 bases from J, the junction kept 6 bases outside the gene matches. Germline V gives CDR1 MNHEY, CDR2 SVGAGI. This CDR3 contains 14 residues. The CDR3 reads CASSRDRGGNEQFF. CDR3 nucleotide sequence: TGTGCCAGCAGCCGGGACAGGGGAGGTAATGAGCAGTTCTTC.

This rearrangement joins TRBV18 to TRBJ1-1, with D unclear. The germline V and J ends were trimmed by 3 bases and 5 bases, with 13 bases remaining between them. Germline V gene data show CDR1 as KGHSH and CDR2 as LQKENI. There are 14 residues in the CDR3. CDR3 protein: CASSPPGGWTEAFF. CDR3 in DNA: TGTGCCAGCTCACCCCCGGGAGGGTGGACTGAAGCTTTCTTT.

The V call is TRBV28, the J call TRBJ2-4; tentative D call: TRBD2 (5 bases). CDR1 and CDR2 (germline): MDHEN, SYDVKM. Trimming removed 2 bases at V and 6 bases at J, with 5 bases between. The CDR3 runs 12 residues. The chain's CDR3 is CASSLGGNIQYF. CDR3 nucleotides: TGTGCCAGCAGTTTAGGAGGAAACATTCAGTACTTC.

This chain links TRBV3-1 (or the pseudogene TRBV3-2) with TRBJ2-1; 11 bases are shared with TRBD2. CDR3 size: 17 residues. V lost 4 bases, J lost 2 bases, and 7 bases stayed unmatched. CDR1 is LGHDT and CDR2 is YNNKEL in the germline V gene (reference sequence). The CDR3 coding sequence is TGTGCCAGCAGCCTTGACACTAGCGGGGGACCCTACAATGAGCAGTTCTTC. This gives the protein CASSLDTSGGPYNEQFF.

This clone was detected once. This sequence joins TRBV30 and TRBJ1-3; D is possibly TRBD1 (5 bases). CDR3 length: 14 residues. Trimming left V 3 bases short and J 2 bases short, with 11 bases between. CDR1 GTSNPN and CDR2 SVGIG come from the germline V gene (reference sequence). Here the CDR3 reads CAWRGGLPGNTIYF. CDR3 in DNA: TGTGCCTGGAGGGGGGGGTTGCCTGGAAACACCATATATTTT.

The chain uses TRBV2 and TRBJ1-1; TRBD1 matches at 8 bases. Germline V lookup: CDR1 SNHLY, CDR2 FYNNEI. V lost 5 bases and J lost 5; bases outside the gene matches: 10. The CDR3 loop spans 15 amino acids. For the CDR3, the DNA is TGTGCCAGCAGTCGACAGGGGCACGTCGAAACTGAAGCTTTCTTT. This translates into CASSRQGHVETEAFF.

This chain links TRBV11-3 with TRBJ2-1, with TRBD2 matching 8 bases. Germline assignment: CDR1 SGHNT and CDR2 YENEEA. With 0 bases clipped from V and 4 bases from J, the junction kept 8 bases outside the gene matches. The CDR3 has 17 residues. The CDR3 loop is CASSLEMSLAAYNEQFF. The CDR3 DNA reads as TGTGCCAGCAGCTTAGAGATGTCACTAGCGGCATACAATGAGCAGTTCTTC.

The gene calls are TRBV30 and TRBJ1-5; D is perhaps TRBD1 (5 bases). Germline CDR1 is GTSNPN and CDR2 is SVGIG (reference sequence). The CDR3 consists of 15 residues. Trimming took 3 bases from V and 5 from J, leaving 17 bases between them. This chain's CDR3 is CAWSLPKGIYQPQHF. CDR3 coding DNA: TGTGCCTGGAGCCTGCCAAAGGGGATCTATCAGCCCCAGCATTTT.